The text below deals with one T cell receptor (beta chain). As yet, its antigen is unknown. The method was immunoSEQ multiplex PCR; TCRdb's version includes in-frame clones alone and lacks a portion of them. The sample contains under 100,000 clones, about 92% of which appear only once. The data were taken from a study of T cell responses to AZD1222 COVID-19 vaccine. Findings and caveats of the study: White British people made up most donors, females outnumbered males, and clonal diversity was possibly underestimated. Across spike, vaccine-associated CD4 TCRs were found, dominant at 160-218 and 743-854. Nearly half of spike-specific TCRs reportedly go after variant regions that carry no mutations.

Losses at the gene ends were 5 bases for V and 4 bases for J; bases not matched to a gene: 6. Germline V lookup: CDR1 SGHTA, CDR2 FQGTGA. The CDR3 is 14 amino acids. This TCR came from an adult in good health. This specimen was peripheral blood, taken on day 0 of MenACWY control vaccination. The rearrangement joins TRBV7-3 to TRBJ2-3; TRBD1 agrees at 7 bases. The CDR3 sequence is CASSQGEKADTQYF. The DNA of the CDR3 is TGTGCCAGCAGCCAGGGGGAGAAGGCAGATACGCAGTATTTT.